These T cell receptor beta chains were read from a single sample in a study of shared clonotypes between healthy human individuals. This table comes from immunoSEQ multiplex PCR, and its TCRdb copy is limited to in-frame clones, with some not included. The data contain over a million clones, roughly 96% of them seen just once; the ten biggest clones take up roughly 1.1%. Sequencing was carried out using naive CD4+ T cells sorted from blood. The receptors were sampled from a man between 25 and 39 years old in good health. CDR3s leave out the opening cysteine and the closing phenylalanine or tryptophan. The order of the fields is CDR3 protein, J gene, CDR3 length, V gene.

ASSLVRGSYGYT,TRBJ1-2,12,TRBV5-4
ASSPSGGYEQY,TRBJ2-7,11,TRBV7-9
ASSQDKKTGPQVPNVLT,TRBJ2-6,17,TRBV4-2
ASSITSLQETQY,TRBJ2-5,12,TRBV19
ASSIVAGVSGNQPQH,TRBJ1-5,15,TRBV19
ASSLKGGGGTGELF,TRBJ2-2,14,TRBV4-3
ASSTRTSGRYEQY,TRBJ2-7,13,TRBV5-4
ASSSRTDTQY,TRBJ2-3,10,TRBV19
ASRNSDRGHYEQY,TRBJ2-7,13,TRBV28
ASRASGVYEQY,TRBJ2-7,11,TRBV27
ASSLKEDTQY,TRBJ2-3,10,TRBV11-2
AWSVYFGGSLSSYNEQF,TRBJ2-1,17,TRBV30
ASSSSWDSSEQY,TRBJ2-7,12,TRBV27
ASKPEGQNTEAF,TRBJ1-1,12,TRBV5-1
SSQEWRGEDPKRLEQF,TRBJ2-1,16,TRBV29-1